These T cell receptor beta chains were read from a single sample in a study of blood T cell repertoires in COVID-19. The protocol was immunoSEQ multiplex PCR, while the TCRdb copy is restricted to in-frame clones and leaves out a portion. Here the sample spans almost 65,000 clones, 80% to 90% being singletons. The specimen sequenced was peripheral blood. Receptor source: an older woman with COVID-19, enrolled during active disease. CDR3s include the opening cysteine and the closing phenylalanine or tryptophan. Fields, in order: D gene, V gene, clone size, J gene, CDR3 length, CDR3 protein, CDR3 DNA. D genes are given only for firm matches. Only some rows state a clone size, as once, few, many or a class for expanded clones.

d_call: -
v_call: TRBV29-1
clone_size: -
j_call: TRBJ2-7
cdr3_length: 16
cdr3_aa: CSVGGGFGQGEHEQYF
cdr3_nt: TGCAGCGTCGGGGGAGGTTTTGGTCAGGGAGAACACGAGCAGTACTTC

d_call: -
v_call: TRBV7-9
clone_size: -
j_call: TRBJ1-5
cdr3_length: 13
cdr3_aa: CASSPGQYQPQHF
cdr3_nt: TGTGCCAGCAGCCCAGGACAGTATCAGCCCCAGCATTTT

d_call: TRBD1
v_call: TRBV7-9
clone_size: -
j_call: TRBJ1-2
cdr3_length: 12
cdr3_aa: CASSEGARGYTF
cdr3_nt: TGTGCCAGCAGCGAGGGGGCGCGTGGCTACACCTTC

d_call: -
v_call: TRBV29-1
clone_size: -
j_call: TRBJ2-3
cdr3_length: 12
cdr3_aa: CSVGSSTDTQYF
cdr3_nt: TGCAGCGTCGGGTCTAGCACAGATACGCAGTATTTT

d_call: TRBD1
v_call: TRBV9
clone_size: -
j_call: TRBJ2-7
cdr3_length: 17
cdr3_aa: CASSVGGTGGVGYEQYF
cdr3_nt: TGTGCCAGCAGCGTCGGCGGGACAGGGGGCGTGGGGTACGAGCAGTACTTC

d_call: TRBD1
v_call: TRBV19
clone_size: -
j_call: TRBJ2-2
cdr3_length: 19
cdr3_aa: CASSTLILDRNKFTGELFF
cdr3_nt: TGTGCCAGTAGTACCCTTATTTTGGACAGGAACAAGTTTACCGGGGAGCTGTTTTTT

d_call: -
v_call: TRBV6-5
clone_size: few
j_call: TRBJ2-3
cdr3_length: 15
cdr3_aa: CASRSGLGFTDTQYF
cdr3_nt: TGTGCCAGCAGATCCGGACTGGGTTTCACAGATACGCAGTATTTT

d_call: -
v_call: TRBV6-1
clone_size: -
j_call: TRBJ1-1
cdr3_length: 14
cdr3_aa: CASSESQWNTEAFF
cdr3_nt: TGTGCCAGCAGTGAAAGTCAGTGGAACACTGAAGCTTTCTTT

d_call: -
v_call: TRBV10-3
clone_size: -
j_call: TRBJ1-3
cdr3_length: 12
cdr3_aa: CAIRDSGNTIYF
cdr3_nt: TGTGCCATCAGGGACAGTGGAAACACCATATATTTT

d_call: -
v_call: TRBV5-4
clone_size: -
j_call: TRBJ2-4
cdr3_length: 16
cdr3_aa: CASSFLRAGVKNIQYF
cdr3_nt: TGTGCCAGCAGCTTTCTCAGGGCAGGGGTCAAAAACATTCAGTACTTC

d_call: TRBD1
v_call: TRBV6-5
clone_size: -
j_call: TRBJ1-5
cdr3_length: 15
cdr3_aa: CASSIGTGDNQPQHF
cdr3_nt: TGTGCCAGCAGTATTGGGACAGGGGACAATCAGCCCCAGCATTTT

d_call: TRBD1
v_call: TRBV11-3
clone_size: -
j_call: TRBJ2-2
cdr3_length: 18
cdr3_aa: CASSLATRGRGRTGELFF
cdr3_nt: TGTGCCAGCAGCTTAGCCACCCGGGGCAGGGGGCGTACCGGGGAGCTGTTTTTT

d_call: -
v_call: TRBV9
clone_size: -
j_call: TRBJ2-5
cdr3_length: 16
cdr3_aa: CASSPSGGSSWETQYF
cdr3_nt: TGTGCCAGCAGCCCGAGTGGCGGGTCTTCGTGGGAGACCCAGTACTTC

d_call: TRBD1
v_call: TRBV30
clone_size: -
j_call: TRBJ1-2
cdr3_length: 17
cdr3_aa: CAWSVQRGQGYDYGYTF
cdr3_nt: TGTGCCTGGAGTGTACAGCGGGGACAGGGTTATGACTATGGCTACACCTTC

d_call: TRBD1
v_call: TRBV6-6
clone_size: -
j_call: TRBJ1-2
cdr3_length: 14
cdr3_aa: CASSPEGTGYGYTF
cdr3_nt: TGTGCCAGCAGCCCCGAAGGGACAGGGTATGGCTACACCTTC

d_call: -
v_call: TRBV30
clone_size: -
j_call: TRBJ1-5
cdr3_length: 15
cdr3_aa: CAFQPDGRINQPQHF
cdr3_nt: TGTGCCTTTCAACCCGACGGCAGGATTAATCAGCCCCAGCATTTT

d_call: -
v_call: TRBV4-1
clone_size: -
j_call: TRBJ1-1
cdr3_length: 16
cdr3_aa: CASSLGGGVLYTEAFF
cdr3_nt: TGCGCCAGCAGCTTGGGAGGGGGGGTTCTGTACACTGAAGCTTTCTTT

d_call: TRBD1
v_call: TRBV5-1
clone_size: -
j_call: TRBJ1-5
cdr3_length: 14
cdr3_aa: CASSLGTANQPQHF
cdr3_nt: TGCGCCAGCAGCCTCGGGACAGCCAATCAGCCCCAGCATTTT

d_call: -
v_call: TRBV6-6
clone_size: -
j_call: TRBJ1-4
cdr3_length: 15
cdr3_aa: CASSTQGSDNEKLFF
cdr3_nt: TGTGCCAGCAGCACCCAGGGATCTGATAATGAAAAACTGTTTTTT